This T cell receptor beta chain is from a study of radiation and T cells in renal cell carcinoma. Generated by immunoSEQ multiplex PCR, the TCRdb table keeps only in-frame clones and is missing some. There are tens of thousands of clones in the sample; about 84% occur only once, and 33% lies in the top ten. The CDR3 contains 15 residues. V was trimmed by 0 bases and J by 6 bases, leaving 17 bases between them. Germline assignment: CDR1 GTSNPN and CDR2 SVGIG (reference sequence). Time point reported: blood 4 weeks post-SBRT, at nephrectomy. Described treatment: 15 Gy SBRT to primary tumor, nephrectomy 4 weeks later.

The rearrangement links TRBV30 to TRBJ1-1; a weak D match, TRBD1 (5 bases). The specimen comprised blood, sampled from a patient whose treatment included radiotherapy and nephrectomy. This TCR was sampled from a man aged 60 to 75 with renal cell carcinoma. This chain's CDR3 is CAWSVTIGGEAEAFF. In DNA, the CDR3 is TGTGCCTGGAGTGTAACGATTGGGGGAGAAGCTGAAGCTTTCTTT.